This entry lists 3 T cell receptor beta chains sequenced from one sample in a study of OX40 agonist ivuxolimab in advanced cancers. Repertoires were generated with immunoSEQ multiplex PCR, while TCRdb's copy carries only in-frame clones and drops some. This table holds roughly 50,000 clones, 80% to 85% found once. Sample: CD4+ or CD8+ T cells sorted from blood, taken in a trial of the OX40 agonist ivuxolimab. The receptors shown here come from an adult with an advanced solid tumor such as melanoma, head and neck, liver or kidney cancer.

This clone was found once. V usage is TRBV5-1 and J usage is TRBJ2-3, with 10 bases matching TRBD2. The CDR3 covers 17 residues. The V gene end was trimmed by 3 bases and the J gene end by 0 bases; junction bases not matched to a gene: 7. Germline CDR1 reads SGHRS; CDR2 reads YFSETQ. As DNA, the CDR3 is TGCGCCAGCAGCTGGGTAGCGGGGGGAAAAAGCACAGATACGCAGTATTTT. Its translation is CASSWVAGGKSTDTQYF.

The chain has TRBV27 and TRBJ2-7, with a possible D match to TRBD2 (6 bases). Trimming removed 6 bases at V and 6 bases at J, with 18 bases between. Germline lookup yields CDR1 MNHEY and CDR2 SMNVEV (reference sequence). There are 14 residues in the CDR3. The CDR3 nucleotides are TGTGCCAGCAGCACCCGTGGGAGGAAGGTCGAGCAGTACTTC. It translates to CASSTRGRKVEQYF.

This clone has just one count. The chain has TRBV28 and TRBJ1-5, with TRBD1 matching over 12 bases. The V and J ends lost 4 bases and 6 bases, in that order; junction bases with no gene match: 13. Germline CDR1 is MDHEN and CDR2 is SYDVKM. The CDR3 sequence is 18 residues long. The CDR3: CASSSYKRDRGQVQPQHF. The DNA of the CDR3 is TGTGCCAGCAGTTCCTACAAGCGGGACAGGGGGCAAGTTCAGCCCCAGCATTTT.